The 10 T cell receptor beta chains below were found in one sample sequenced in a study of T cell clonotyping in hematopoietic cell transplantation. Stated time point: recipient sample about 28 days before transplant, after cytoreduction. The assay was immunoSEQ multiplex PCR, and TCRdb's table has in-frame clones only and misses some. Counted here are about 45,000 clones, approximately 82% occurring once; the ten biggest clones make up around 5.3%. Sequenced here: peripheral blood mononuclear cells, sampled before stem cell transplant. These TCRs come from a man aged 60 to 69 with myelodysplastic syndrome. Some clones in this sample may be carry-over from other donors' samples.

The V gene is TRBV10-3, the J gene TRBJ2-2; TRBD1 or TRBD2 may be the D gene (5 bases each). Trimming left V 6 bases short and J 5 bases short, with 10 bases between. CDR1 is ENHRY and CDR2 is SYGVKD in the germline V gene. The CDR3 consists of 13 residues. The CDR3 loop is CAISQGRTGELFF. The CDR3 coding sequence is TGTGCCATCAGCCAGGGACGAACCGGGGAGCTGTTTTTT.

The gene calls are TRBV2 and TRBJ1-4; 8 bases agree with TRBD1. J was trimmed by 5 bases and V by 2 bases; bases with no gene match: 4. Germline lookup yields CDR1 SNHLY and CDR2 FYNNEI. This CDR3 is 15 amino acids long. The CDR3 DNA is TGTGCCAGCAGTGAAACGGGACAGGCAAATGAAAAACTGTTTTTT. This gives the protein CASSETGQANEKLFF.

This chain connects TRBV4-2 to TRBJ1-1, with D possibly TRBD1 on 6 matching bases. V was shortened by 4 bases and J by 0 bases, with 15 bases between the two germline ends. The germline gives CDR1 LGHNA, CDR2 YNFKEQ. This CDR3 region has 16 residues. DNA for the CDR3: TGTGCCAGCAGCCCGACGACGGGGGCCTTGAACACTGAAGCTTTCTTT. It translates to CASSPTTGALNTEAFF.

This clone has only a few counts. This chain joins TRBV7-2 and TRBJ1-6; the D gene is possibly TRBD1 (5 bases). Per the germline V gene, CDR1 is SGHTA and CDR2 is FQGNSA. V was cut by 4 bases and J by 6 bases, with 13 bases left in between. The CDR3 runs to 15 residues. CDR3 sequence reads: CASSSRRDGNSPLHF. The DNA for the CDR3 is TGTGCCAGCAGCTCCCGCCGGGACGGTAATTCACCCCTCCACTTT.

The rearrangement uses TRBV7-8 and TRBJ2-4; 11 positions match TRBD1. V was clipped by 5 bases and J by 1 base; unmatched bases: 7. CDR3 size: 17 residues. The germline gives CDR1 SGHVS, CDR2 FQNEAQ. CDR3 in DNA: TGTGCCAGCAGCAAAACCGGGACAGGGGGGGCCAAAAACATTCAGTACTTC. Its translation is CASSKTGTGGAKNIQYF. Full variable domain (rest looked up from reference TRBV7-8 and TRBJ2-4): GAGVSQSPRYKVAKRGQDVALRCDPISGHVSLFWYQQALGQGPEFLTYFQNEAQLDKSGLPSDRFFAERPEGSVSTLKIQRTQQEDSAVYLCASSKTGTGGAKNIQYFGAGTRLSVL.

The chain joins TRBV27 to TRBJ1-2; 7 nucleotides align to TRBD1. V was clipped by 7 bases and J by 4 bases; unmatched bases: 18. This CDR3 has 17 amino acids. Germline lookup yields CDR1 MNHEY and CDR2 SMNVEV (reference sequence). The CDR3 sequence is CASTCRDSPPLLYGYTF. The CDR3 DNA is TGTGCCAGCACCTGCCGGGACAGCCCCCCGTTACTCTATGGCTACACCTTC.

The chain joins TRBV4-3 to TRBJ1-1; weak D call: TRBD1 (5 bases). Per the germline V gene, CDR1 is LGHNA and CDR2 is YSLEER. The V end was cut by 1 base, the J end by 5 bases, with 14 bases between. The CDR3 is 15 amino acids. For the CDR3, the DNA is TGCGCCAGCAGCCAAGTCGGAGGGGTGGGTACTGAAGCTTTCTTT. It encodes CASSQVGGVGTEAFF.

This rearrangement joins TRBV28 to TRBJ1-5; TRBD1 aligns across 7 bases. Germline trimming cut 7 bases from V and 7 bases from J; bases unmatched to any gene: 7. Germline loops: CDR1 MDHEN, CDR2 SYDVKM. The CDR3 spans 13 residues. The CDR3, as DNA: TGTGCCAGCACTATTACAGGGGAACAGCCCCAGCATTTT. This sequence encodes CASTITGEQPQHF.

The chain couples TRBV28 to TRBJ2-2; D is possibly TRBD2 (5 bases). CDR3 size: 14 residues. Germline V lookup: CDR1 MDHEN, CDR2 SYDVKM. V was pared by 8 bases and J by 4 bases, with 14 bases between. The CDR3 spells CASRSGVITGELFF. The CDR3 bases are TGTGCCAGCCGCTCCGGGGTCATCACCGGGGAGCTGTTTTTT.

This chain connects TRBV5-1 to TRBJ2-5; 9 bases map to TRBD2. CDR3 length: 15 residues. Trimming cost V 0 bases and J 2 bases; bases outside gene matches: 2. Per germline, CDR1 SGHRS and CDR2 YFSETQ. DNA of the CDR3: TGCGCCAGCAGCTTGGGCAGCGGGAGGCAAGAGACCCAGTACTTC. Translating it yields CASSLGSGRQETQYF.